The sequence of this T cell receptor beta chain was determined in a study of CD8 T cells in Susac syndrome. About the research overall: Patients with Susac syndrome were therapy-naive, treated with corticosteroids, or treated with intravenous immunoglobulin alone when blood was collected.

cDNA came from roughly 0.53 to 1 ug RNA primed by random hexamers. Via MiXCR, TCRdb re-called the immunoSEQ multiplex PCR reads, giving one row per CDR3 protein. The sample records approximately 210,000 distinct CDR3 sequences, approximately 94% being singletons. Germline V gives CDR1 GTSNPN, CDR2 SVGIG (reference sequence). This CDR3 contains 12 residues. V was cut by 4 bases and J by 3 bases, with 9 bases left in between. The rearrangement joins TRBV30 to TRBJ1-1; D is undetermined. The receptor was isolated from a human donor with Susac syndrome. What was sequenced was CD4+ T cells from PBMCs. In DNA, the CDR3 is TGTGCCTGGACCATTAGGGACACTGAAGCTTTCTTT. The encoded protein is CAWTIRDTEAFF.